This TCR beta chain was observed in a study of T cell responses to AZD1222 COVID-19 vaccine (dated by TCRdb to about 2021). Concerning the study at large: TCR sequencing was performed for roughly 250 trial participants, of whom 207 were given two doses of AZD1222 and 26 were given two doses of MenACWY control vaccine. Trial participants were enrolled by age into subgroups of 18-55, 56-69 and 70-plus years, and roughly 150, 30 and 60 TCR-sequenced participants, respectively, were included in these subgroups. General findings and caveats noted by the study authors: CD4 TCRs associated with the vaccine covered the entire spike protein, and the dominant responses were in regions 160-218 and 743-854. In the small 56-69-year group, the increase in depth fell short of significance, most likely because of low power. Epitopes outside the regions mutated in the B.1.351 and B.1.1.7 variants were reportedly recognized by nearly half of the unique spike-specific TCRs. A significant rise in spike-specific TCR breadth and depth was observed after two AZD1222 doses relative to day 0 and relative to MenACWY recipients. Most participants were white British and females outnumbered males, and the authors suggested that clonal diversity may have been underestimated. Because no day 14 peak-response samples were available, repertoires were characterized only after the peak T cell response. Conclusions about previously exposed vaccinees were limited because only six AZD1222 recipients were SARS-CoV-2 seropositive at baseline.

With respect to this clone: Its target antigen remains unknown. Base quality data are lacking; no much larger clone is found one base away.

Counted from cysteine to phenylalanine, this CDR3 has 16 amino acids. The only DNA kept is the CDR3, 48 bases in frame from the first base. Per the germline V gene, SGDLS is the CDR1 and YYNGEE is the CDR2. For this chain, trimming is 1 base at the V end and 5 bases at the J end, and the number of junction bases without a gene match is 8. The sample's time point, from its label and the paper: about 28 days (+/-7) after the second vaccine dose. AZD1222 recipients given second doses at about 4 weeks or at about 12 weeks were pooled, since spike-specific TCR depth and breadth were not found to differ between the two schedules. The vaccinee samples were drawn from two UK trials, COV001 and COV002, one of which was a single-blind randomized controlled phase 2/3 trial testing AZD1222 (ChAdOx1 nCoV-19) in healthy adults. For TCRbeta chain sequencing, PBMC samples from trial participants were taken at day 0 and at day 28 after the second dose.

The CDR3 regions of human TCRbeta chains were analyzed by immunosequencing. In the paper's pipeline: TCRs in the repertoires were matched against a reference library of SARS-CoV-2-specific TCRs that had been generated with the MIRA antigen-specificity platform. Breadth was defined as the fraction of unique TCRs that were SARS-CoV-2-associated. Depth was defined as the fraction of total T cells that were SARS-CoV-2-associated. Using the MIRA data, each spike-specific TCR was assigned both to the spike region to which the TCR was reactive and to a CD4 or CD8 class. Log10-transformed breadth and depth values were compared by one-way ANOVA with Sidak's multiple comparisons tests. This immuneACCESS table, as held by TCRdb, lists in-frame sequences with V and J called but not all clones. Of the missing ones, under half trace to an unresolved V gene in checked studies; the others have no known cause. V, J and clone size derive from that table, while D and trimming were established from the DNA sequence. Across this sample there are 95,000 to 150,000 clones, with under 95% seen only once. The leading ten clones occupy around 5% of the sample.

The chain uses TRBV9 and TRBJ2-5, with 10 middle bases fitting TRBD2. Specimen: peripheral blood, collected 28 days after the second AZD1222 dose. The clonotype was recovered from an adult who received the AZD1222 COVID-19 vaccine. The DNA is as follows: TGTGCCAGCAGCGTAAGAGCGGGAGGGCCAGGGGAGACCCAGTACTTC. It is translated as CASSVRAGGPGETQYF. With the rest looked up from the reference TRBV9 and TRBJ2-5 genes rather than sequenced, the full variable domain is DSGVTQTPKHLITATGQRVTLRCSPRSGDLSVYWYQQSLDQGLQFLIQYYNGEERAKGNILERFSAQQFPDLHSELNLSSLELGDSALYFCASSVRAGGPGETQYFGPGTRLLVL.